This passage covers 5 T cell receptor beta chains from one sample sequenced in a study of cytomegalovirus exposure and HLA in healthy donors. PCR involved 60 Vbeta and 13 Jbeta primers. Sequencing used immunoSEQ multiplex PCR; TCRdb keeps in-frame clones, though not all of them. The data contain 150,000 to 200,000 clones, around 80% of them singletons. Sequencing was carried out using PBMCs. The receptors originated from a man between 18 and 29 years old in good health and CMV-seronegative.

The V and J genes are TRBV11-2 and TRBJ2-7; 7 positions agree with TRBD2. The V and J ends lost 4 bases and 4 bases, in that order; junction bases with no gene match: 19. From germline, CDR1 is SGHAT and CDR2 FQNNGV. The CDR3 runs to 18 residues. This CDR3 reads CASSYDIRGRGMKYEQYF. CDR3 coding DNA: TGTGCCAGCAGCTATGATATACGCGGGAGAGGGATGAAGTACGAGCAGTACTTC.

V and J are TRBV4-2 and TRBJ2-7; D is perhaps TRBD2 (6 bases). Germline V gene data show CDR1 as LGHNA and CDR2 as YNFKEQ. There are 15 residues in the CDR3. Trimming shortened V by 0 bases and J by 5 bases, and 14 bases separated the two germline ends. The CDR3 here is CASSQEEGQINEQYF. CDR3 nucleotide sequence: TGTGCCAGCAGCCAAGAGGAGGGCCAAATCAACGAGCAGTACTTC.

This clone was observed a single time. CDR3 sequence (DNA): TGTGCCAGCAAGCGGACAGGGTTGAGGGGCACTGAAGCTTTCTTT. Translated: CASKRTGLRGTEAFF. V and J are TRBV2 and TRBJ1-1, with 8 bases identical to TRBD1. J was trimmed by 4 bases and V by 7 bases; bases with no gene match: 11. Germline V CDR1 and CDR2: SNHLY, FYNNEI. The CDR3 has 15 amino acids.

For the CDR3, the DNA is TGTGCCATCAGTGCCTTCCCCTCGACAGGCCATAACCTTATGAACACTGAAGCTTTCTTT. Protein: CAISAFPSTGHNLMNTEAFF. The rearrangement links TRBV10-3 to TRBJ1-1, with D tentatively TRBD1 (6 bases). This CDR3 comprises 20 residues. V shed 4 bases and J shed 0 bases, with 27 bases lying between them. Germline V gene lookup returns CDR1 ENHRY and CDR2 SYGVKD.

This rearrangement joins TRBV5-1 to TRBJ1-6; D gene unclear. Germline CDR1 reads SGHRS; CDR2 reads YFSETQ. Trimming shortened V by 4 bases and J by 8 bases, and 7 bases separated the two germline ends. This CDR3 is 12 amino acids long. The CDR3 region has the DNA TGCGCCAGCAGCCGCGAGGATTCACCCCTCCACTTT. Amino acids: CASSREDSPLHF.